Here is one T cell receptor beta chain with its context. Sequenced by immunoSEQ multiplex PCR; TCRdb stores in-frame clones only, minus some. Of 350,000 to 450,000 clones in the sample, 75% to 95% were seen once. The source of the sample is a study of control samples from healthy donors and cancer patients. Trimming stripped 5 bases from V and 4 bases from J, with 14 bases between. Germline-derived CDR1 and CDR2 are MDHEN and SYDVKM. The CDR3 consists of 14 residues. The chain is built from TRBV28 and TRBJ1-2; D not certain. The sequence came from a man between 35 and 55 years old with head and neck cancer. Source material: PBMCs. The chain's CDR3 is CASSDNRGFYGYTF. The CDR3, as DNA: TGTGCCAGCAGTGACAATCGGGGTTTCTATGGCTACACCTTC.